This T cell receptor (beta chain) was captured in a study of monozygotic twins with inflammatory bowel disease. Study-wide results and caveats: Relative to healthy twins, IBD patients had fewer clonotypes in common with others, a gap that was especially apparent with disease activity.

Comments on this clonotype: The target antigen is unknown.

CDR1 is SGHDN, CDR2 FVKESK, per germline. There are 15 residues in the CDR3. Reprocessing the 5' RACE reads, TCRdb reports a single entry for every CDR3 protein and omits DNA. The sample data list 150,000 to 200,000 distinct CDR3 sequences. This TCR derives from a human donor with ulcerative colitis or Crohn's disease, or a healthy co-twin of an affected twin (not recorded which). The material sequenced was blood. The gene calls are TRBV14 and TRBJ1-2. CDR3 sequence: CASSHPPDNNYGYTF.